These 6 T cell receptor beta chains originate from one sample sequenced in a study of T cell responses to AZD1222 COVID-19 vaccine. Using immunoSEQ multiplex PCR, the repertoire was profiled, and TCRdb retains in-frame clones only, with some absent. The sample comprises 90,000 to 100,000 clones, around nine tenths of which are singletons, and less than 3% rests with the top ten. The specimen comprised peripheral blood, sampled on day 0 of AZD1222 vaccination. The source is an adult in good health.

V usage is TRBV12-5 and J usage is TRBJ1-1; perhaps TRBD1 as D (5 bases). The V end lost 0 bases, the J end lost 4 bases, and 12 bases lay between the germline ends. Germline V gene sequence: CDR1 LGHNT, CDR2 FRNRAP. This CDR3 has 15 amino acids. DNA of the CDR3: TGTGCTAGTGGTTTGGTATCGTTTGGGGGCACTGAAGCTTTCTTT. Translation gives CASGLVSFGGTEAFF.

The genes are TRBV6-2 or TRBV6-3 and TRBJ1-4; TRBD1 is a possible D gene (5 bases). CDR1 and CDR2 from the germline V gene are MNHEY and SVGEGT. There are 15 residues in the CDR3. Trimming left V 4 bases short and J 8 bases short, with 17 bases between. CDR3 loop: CASSSAGTGKEKLFF. The CDR3 nucleotides read TGTGCCAGCAGTTCGGCCGGGACTGGGAAGGAAAAACTGTTTTTT.

This clone was seen just once. The V gene is TRBV5-4, the J gene TRBJ1-1; D remains unclear. The CDR3 extends over 12 amino acids. The V end was cut by 1 base, the J end by 3 bases, with 4 bases between. Germline loops: CDR1 SGHNT, CDR2 YYREEE (reference sequence). CDR3 coding DNA: TGTGCCAGCAGCTTGTTAGACACTGAAGCTTTCTTT. This codes for CASSLLDTEAFF.

The chain is built from TRBV2 and TRBJ1-6; no definite D call. Looked up from germline, CDR1 is SNHLY and CDR2 is FYNNEI. Trimming removed 7 bases from V and 8 bases from J, with 12 bases in between. There are 13 residues in the CDR3. Written as DNA, the CDR3 is TGTGCCAGCACGTCGGACCGCGATTCACCCCTCCACTTT. Its translation is CASTSDRDSPLHF.

This clone has just one count. The chain joins TRBV2 to TRBJ1-6; 7 positions agree with TRBD1. The V gene's germline CDR1 is SNHLY and CDR2 FYNNEI. The CDR3 extends over 13 amino acids. After removal of 8 bases from V and 7 bases from J, the junction contained 5 bases not matched to a gene. CDR3 coding DNA: TGTGCCAGCGGACAGGACGGGAATTCACCCCTCCACTTT. The encoded protein is CASGQDGNSPLHF.

The rearrangement links TRBV12-3 or TRBV12-4 to TRBJ1-5; possible D gene TRBD1, 5 bases. Trimming removed 3 bases at V and 7 bases at J, with 10 bases between. The CDR3 extends over 13 amino acids. CDR3 region: CASSLGGLQPQHF. CDR3 bases: TGTGCCAGCAGTTTGGGGGGATTGCAGCCCCAGCATTTT.